These 20 T cell receptor beta chains came from one sample sequenced in a study of regulatory T cells in long-lasting Graves disease. This sample's time point: persistent/refractory GD, antithyroid drugs over 5 years with positive TRAb. The authors made the TCR library using RNA they extracted from PBMCs. Researchers made TCR beta libraries by using iRepertoire HTBI primers and running Arm-PCR on CDR3 regions. One entry per CDR3 protein, called by TCRdb with MiXCR from the multiplex PCR reads. The sample lists approximately 350,000 distinct CDR3 sequences, approximately 23% occurring once. Sequences were derived from peripheral blood mononuclear cells (PBMCs), sampled when the disease was refractory, from a patient treated with antithyroid drugs. These receptors all come from a woman aged 40 to 55 with Graves disease.

The J gene is TRBJ2-1, the V gene TRBV2; the D gene is possibly TRBD2 (5 bases). The CDR3 sequence is 13 residues long. CDR1 is SNHLY and CDR2 is FYNNEI in the germline V gene. Trimming stripped 6 bases from V and 7 bases from J, with 13 bases between. As DNA, the CDR3 is TGTGCCAGCAGAGACCGGAGGTTGAATGAGCAGTTCTTC. The encoded protein is CASRDRRLNEQFF.

This clonotype was counted only a few times. The genes are TRBV12-3 or TRBV12-4 and TRBJ2-7, with a tentative D call TRBD1 (6 bases). The CDR3 runs 14 residues. V was cut by 5 bases and J by 2 bases, with 13 bases left in between. CDR3 sequence reads: CASSILDRTYEQYF. The DNA for the CDR3 is TGTGCCAGCAGTATCCTGGACAGAACCTACGAGCAGTACTTC.

This clonotype appeared many times. The chain is built from TRBV28 and TRBJ1-1, with D possibly TRBD1 on 6 matching bases. Germline V gene lookup returns CDR1 MDHEN and CDR2 SYDVKM. Deletions cut 9 bases from V and 6 bases from J, with 14 bases between. The CDR3 spans 12 residues. CDR3 in amino acids: CASYGGAAEAFF. The CDR3 nucleotides are TGTGCCAGTTATGGGGGCGCGGCTGAAGCTTTCTTT.

This clonotype occurred many times. V gene TRBV28 combines with J gene TRBJ1-4; D is possibly TRBD1 (5 bases). Trimming cost V 1 base and J 0 bases, with 12 bases left between them. The CDR3 is 17 residues long. Germline CDR1 and CDR2: MDHEN and SYDVKM. CDR3: CASSLFRGYATNEKLFF. CDR3 sequence (DNA): TGTGCCAGCAGTTTATTTCGGGGGTATGCAACTAATGAAAAACTGTTTTTT.

The CDR3 sequence is CASSHGLASSYEQYF. In nucleotides, the CDR3 is TGTGCCAGCAGTCACGGACTAGCGAGTTCCTACGAGCAGTACTTC. The rearrangement links TRBV28 to TRBJ2-7; 9 bases fit TRBD2. Germline V gene sequence: CDR1 MDHEN, CDR2 SYDVKM. With 5 bases clipped from V and 1 base from J, the junction kept 6 bases outside the gene matches. The CDR3 has 15 amino acids.

This clonotype was observed a handful of times. The rearrangement joins TRBV29-1 to TRBJ2-2; possible D gene TRBD1, 6 bases. The V gene lost 4 bases and the J gene lost 5 bases, with 14 bases spanning the gap. The CDR3 covers 14 residues. The germline V gene has CDR1 SQVTM and CDR2 ANQGSEA. The CDR3 nucleotides read TGCAGCGTTGTATGGGGGCCTGGGACCGGGGAGCTGTTTTTT. Translating gives CSVVWGPGTGELFF.

The CDR3 loop reads CASSPTLPNTGELFF. The CDR3 DNA follows: TGCGCCAGCAGCCCCACACTGCCGAACACCGGGGAGCTGTTTTTT. The chain has TRBV4-1 and TRBJ2-2; D is unresolved. Trimming left V 4 bases short and J 0 bases short, with 9 bases between. The CDR3 has 15 amino acids. Germline CDR1 is MGHRA and CDR2 is YSYEKL.

This clonotype was detected many times. V gene TRBV11-2 combines with J gene TRBJ1-1; D is perhaps TRBD1 (6 bases). V lost 3 bases, J lost 11 bases, and 13 bases lay in between. This CDR3 is built from 12 residues. CDR1 and CDR2 (germline): SGHAT, FQNNGV. CDR3 sequence: CASSLIYRAAFF. The CDR3 DNA follows: TGTGCCAGCAGCTTGATTTACAGGGCGGCTTTCTTT.

This clonotype was found many times. The gene calls are TRBV28 and TRBJ1-5; D is unclear. The CDR3 has 15 residues. Per the germline V gene, CDR1 is MDHEN and CDR2 is SYDVKM. The V end was cut by 6 bases, the J end by 4 bases, with 16 bases between. The CDR3 is CASSSPRKGNQPQHF. The CDR3 region has the DNA TGTGCCAGCAGCTCACCCCGGAAAGGAAATCAGCCCCAGCATTTT. The entire variable domain, with the rest obtained from reference TRBV28 and TRBJ1-5, is as follows: DVKVTQSSRYLVKRTGEKVFLECVQDMDHENMFWYRQDPGLGLRLIYFSYDVKMKEKGDIPEGYSVSREKKERFSLILESASTNQTSMYLCASSSPRKGNQPQHFGDGTRLSIL.

This clonotype was observed at least ten times. The J gene is TRBJ1-2, the V gene TRBV7-9; D gene unclear. The germline gives CDR1 SEHNR, CDR2 FQNEAQ (reference sequence). V was clipped by 1 base and J by 2 bases, with 11 bases between them. The CDR3 sequence is 15 residues long. The CDR3 loop reads CASSLGSSANYGYTF. CDR3 bases: TGTGCCAGCAGCTTAGGGTCATCAGCCAACTATGGCTACACCTTC.

As regards this clonotype: Likely a read error: the CDR3 ends without its conserved phenylalanine or tryptophan. This chain connects TRBV19 to TRBJ2-7; a possible D gene is TRBD2 (6 bases). With 2 bases removed from V and 7 bases from J, the gap between germline ends came to 12 bases. This CDR3 has 13 amino acids. Germline V gene data show CDR1 as LNHDA and CDR2 as SQIVND (reference sequence). The CDR3 region has the DNA TGTGCCAGTAGTATAAGAGCGGGTCTGGAGCAGTACTCC. This encodes CASSIRAGLEQYS.

The V call is TRBV5-5, the J call TRBJ1-5; unclear D gene. V was pared by 0 bases and J by 3 bases, with 4 bases between. From germline, CDR1 is SGHKS and CDR2 YYEKEE (reference sequence). This CDR3 is 13 amino acids long. For the CDR3, the DNA is TGTGCCAGCAGCTTGGTAATCAATCAGCCCCAGCATTTT. Amino acids: CASSLVINQPQHF.

V and J are TRBV7-2 and TRBJ2-2; 9 nucleotides match TRBD2. This CDR3 spans 14 amino acids. Germline CDR1 is SGHTA and CDR2 is FQGNSA. V lost 4 bases and J lost 8; bases outside the gene matches: 5. CDR3 nucleotide sequence: TGTGCCAGCAGCTACAACGGACTAGCGGGGGAGCTGTTTTTT. It yields the protein CASSYNGLAGELFF. Full variable domain (outside the CDR3, taken from reference TRBV7-2 and TRBJ2-2): GAGVSQSPSNKVTEKGKDVELRCDPISGHTALYWYRQSLGQGLEFLIYFQGNSAPDKSGLPSDRFSAERTGGSVSTLTIQRTQQEDSAVYLCASSYNGLAGELFFGEGSRLTVL.

This clonotype was counted ten times or more. V and J are TRBV11-2 and TRBJ2-2; 8 bases map to TRBD2. Germline CDR1 SGHAT, CDR2 FQNNGV. V trimming: 2 bases; J trimming: 4 bases; junction bases outside the gene matches: 15. The CDR3 totals 19 residues. The CDR3 loop is CASSLLSAGGQNPTGELFF. The CDR3 DNA sequence: TGTGCCAGCAGCTTACTGTCGGCGGGAGGACAAAACCCCACCGGGGAGCTGTTTTTT.

Concerning this clonotype: This may arise from a read error, as a much more abundant clone is one base away. The chain recombines TRBV12-3 or TRBV12-4 with TRBJ2-4; D is undetermined. The V end lost 2 bases, the J end lost 1 base, and 6 bases lay between the germline ends. This CDR3 region has 14 residues. The CDR3 DNA reads as TGTGCCAGCAGTTTACCAGCGGCCAAAAACATTCAGTACTTC. Protein: CASSLPAAKNIQYF.

This clonotype was recorded many times. The chain is built from TRBV7-9 and TRBJ2-5; the D gene is possibly TRBD2 (5 bases). The ends were cut back, 0 bases at V and 1 base at J, with 12 bases in the middle. Germline-derived CDR1 and CDR2 are SEHNR and FQNEAQ (reference sequence). The CDR3 is 16 residues long. The CDR3 spells CASSLAVVGGQETQYF. The CDR3 DNA sequence: TGTGCCAGCAGCTTAGCCGTTGTTGGAGGCCAAGAGACCCAGTACTTC.

This sequence joins TRBV7-9 and TRBJ1-1, with D maybe TRBD1 (6 bases). The CDR3 totals 16 residues. V shed 2 bases and J shed 6 bases, with 19 bases lying between them. Germline assignment: CDR1 SEHNR and CDR2 FQNEAQ (reference sequence). CDR3 residues: CASSLTTGGPGAEAFF. CDR3 nucleotides: TGTGCCAGCAGCTTAACAACCGGGGGCCCGGGGGCTGAAGCTTTCTTT.

The chain carries TRBV7-9 and TRBJ1-1, with D tentatively TRBD1 (6 bases). The CDR3 has 13 amino acids. CDR1 and CDR2 from the germline V gene are SEHNR and FQNEAQ (reference sequence). V was shortened by 8 bases and J by 7 bases, with 17 bases between the two germline ends. This chain's CDR3 is CASGGQFKFEAFF. DNA for the CDR3: TGTGCCAGCGGCGGACAGTTCAAATTTGAAGCTTTCTTT.

The V and J genes are TRBV7-8 and TRBJ2-2; 14 bases fit TRBD2. Germline values: CDR1 SGHVS, CDR2 FQNEAQ. J was trimmed by 3 bases and V by 5 bases; bases with no gene match: 5. This CDR3 contains 17 residues. CDR3 in DNA: TGTGCCAGCAGCCCGCGGACTAGCGGGAGGTACACCGGGGAGCTGTTTTTT. This codes for CASSPRTSGRYTGELFF.

The rearrangement links TRBV7-2 to TRBJ2-1; 7 bases agree with TRBD2. V trimming: 0 bases; J trimming: 6 bases; junction bases outside the gene matches: 5. The CDR3 consists of 15 residues. Germline-derived CDR1 and CDR2 are SGHTA and FQGNSA. This chain's CDR3 is CASSLARGSGNEQFF. The CDR3, as DNA: TGTGCCAGCAGCTTAGCGCGCGGGAGCGGCAATGAGCAGTTCTTC. The complete variable domain, with remaining parts taken from reference TRBV7-2 and TRBJ2-1, reads GAGVSQSPSNKVTEKGKDVELRCDPISGHTALYWYRQSLGQGLEFLIYFQGNSAPDKSGLPSDRFSAERTGGSVSTLTIQRTQQEDSAVYLCASSLARGSGNEQFFGPGTRLTVL.